Below, 14 T cell receptor beta chains from the same sample are listed, as sequenced in a study of blood T cell repertoires in COVID-19. Method: immunoSEQ multiplex PCR; TCRdb's copy keeps in-frame clones and lacks some. Among about 34,000 clones listed, 75% were seen once. The specimen sequenced was peripheral blood. All receptors derive from an elderly man with active or convalescent COVID-19.

The chain links TRBV2 to TRBJ2-2; D is perhaps TRBD2 (6 bases). Germline values: CDR1 SNHLY, CDR2 FYNNEI. The V end lost 8 bases, the J end lost 8 bases, and 15 bases lay between the germline ends. The CDR3 is 13 residues long. The CDR3: CASGTQTGGELFF. In DNA form, the CDR3 reads TGTGCCAGCGGGACTCAAACGGGGGGGGAGCTGTTTTTT.

The chain employs TRBV19 and TRBJ1-3; 9 bases are shared with TRBD1. The CDR3 sequence is 17 residues long. Trimming at V came to 6 bases and at J to 3 bases, leaving 12 bases not matched to a gene. Germline CDR1 and CDR2: LNHDA and SQIVND (reference sequence). The CDR3 protein is CASRRQGQGKGGNTIYF. The CDR3 DNA follows: TGTGCCAGTAGAAGACAAGGACAGGGGAAAGGTGGAAACACCATATATTTT. Using reference TRBV19 and TRBJ1-3 for the parts outside the CDR3, the full variable domain is DGGITQSPKYLFRKEGQNVTLSCEQNLNHDAMYWYRQDPGQGLRLIYYSQIVNDFQKGDIAEGYSVSREKKESFPLTVTSAQKNPTAFYLCASRRQGQGKGGNTIYFGEGSWLTVV.

The chain recombines TRBV28 with TRBJ2-3, with D perhaps TRBD2 (5 bases). Germline CDR1 is MDHEN and CDR2 is SYDVKM. With 10 bases removed from V and 6 bases from J, the gap between germline ends came to 20 bases. CDR3 size: 14 residues. The CDR3 is CATLREGLGDTQYF. The CDR3 DNA is TGTGCCACTCTACGAGAGGGCCTGGGGGATACGCAGTATTTT.

By proportion, this clone is medium-sized (0.01 to 0.1%). Other DNA sequences in this specimen translate into the identical CDR3. This chain connects TRBV18 to TRBJ2-5; possible D gene TRBD1, 5 bases. This CDR3 region has 14 residues. Germline lookup yields CDR1 KGHSH and CDR2 LQKENI. Deletions cut 0 bases from V and 1 base from J, with 6 bases between. CDR3 residues: CASSPPTVQETQYF. CDR3 coding DNA: TGTGCCAGCTCACCACCGACAGTCCAAGAGACCCAGTACTTC. The whole variable domain, remainder taken from reference TRBV18 and TRBJ2-5, is NAGVMQNPRHLVRRRGQEARLRCSPMKGHSHVYWYRQLPEEGLKFMVYLQKENIIDESGMPKERFSAEFPKEGPSILRIQQVVRGDSAAYFCASSPPTVQETQYFGPGTRLLVL.

This chain joins TRBV27 and TRBJ1-5; the D is unclear. Germline V gene sequence: CDR1 MNHEY, CDR2 SMNVEV (reference sequence). The CDR3 runs to 13 residues. V gave up 4 bases and J gave up 4 bases, with 8 bases separating them. The CDR3 region is CASSYRRNQPQHF. CDR3 in DNA: TGTGCCAGCAGTTATAGGCGGAATCAGCCCCAGCATTTT.

There are a few counts of this clone. The chain recombines TRBV5-4 with TRBJ1-2; 12 bases align to TRBD1. Germline assignment: CDR1 SGHNT and CDR2 YYREEE (reference sequence). J was trimmed by 4 bases and V by 5 bases; bases with no gene match: 9. This CDR3 is built from 16 residues. CDR3 loop: CASSGTGGEMVYGYTF. The DNA for the CDR3 is TGTGCCAGCAGTGGGACAGGGGGCGAGATGGTCTATGGCTACACCTTC.

This chain links TRBV3-1 (or the pseudogene TRBV3-2) with TRBJ2-1; D unclear. CDR1 LGHDT and CDR2 YNNKEL come from the germline V gene (reference sequence). The V gene lost 3 bases and the J gene lost 2 bases, with 17 bases spanning the gap. The CDR3 is 17 residues long. For the CDR3, the DNA is TGTGCCAGCAGCCACCTCAACAGTCAGCTGACCTACAATGAGCAGTTCTTC. Amino acid sequence: CASSHLNSQLTYNEQFF.

V gene TRBV4-1 combines with J gene TRBJ2-1; possible D gene TRBD2, 6 bases. The CDR3 spans 15 residues. Trimming shortened V by 0 bases and J by 12 bases, and 18 bases separated the two germline ends. Per the germline V gene, CDR1 is MGHRA and CDR2 is YSYEKL. The CDR3 here is CASSQDGGAWVGQFF. The CDR3 nucleotides read TGCGCCAGCAGCCAAGATGGAGGGGCGTGGGTTGGGCAGTTCTTC.

This clone was detected once. This chain uses TRBV29-1 with TRBJ2-5; 8 positions agree with TRBD2. V lost 8 bases to trimming and J lost 5 bases; unmatched junction nucleotides: 13. This CDR3 has 14 amino acids. Germline V lookup: CDR1 SQVTM, CDR2 ANQGSEA. CDR3 bases: TGCAGCCTCAGGCAAGCGGGAGCCTGGGAGACCCAGTACTTC. Encoded protein: CSLRQAGAWETQYF.

The sample holds a few counts of this clone. The chain is built from TRBV11-2 and TRBJ2-2; D gene unclear. From germline, CDR1 is SGHAT and CDR2 FQNNGV. Trimming cost V 3 bases and J 8 bases, with 7 bases left between them. CDR3 length: 12 amino acids. DNA for the CDR3: TGTGCCAGCAGCTTTTCTAGTGGGGAGCTGTTTTTT. Its protein is CASSFSSGELFF. Using reference TRBV11-2 and TRBJ2-2 for the parts outside the CDR3, the full variable domain is EAGVAQSPRYKIIEKRQSVAFWCNPISGHATLYWYQQILGQGPKLLIQFQNNGVVDDSQLPKDRFSAERLKGVDSTLKIQPAKLEDSAVYLCASSFSSGELFFGEGSRLTVL.

V is TRBV29-1 and J is TRBJ2-7; D perhaps matches TRBD2 (6 bases). The CDR3 runs 13 residues. Germline CDR1 reads SQVTM; CDR2 reads ANQGSEA. With 6 bases removed from V and 2 bases from J, the gap between germline ends came to 14 bases. The CDR3 nucleotides read TGCAGCGTCCGGGGGTACGGCGCCTACGAGCAGTACTTC. This encodes CSVRGYGAYEQYF.

The chain couples TRBV15 to TRBJ2-1, with D maybe TRBD1 (6 bases). Germline-derived CDR1 and CDR2 are LNHNV and YYDKDF (reference sequence). The CDR3 loop spans 16 amino acids. V was trimmed by 0 bases and J by 2 bases, leaving 11 bases between them. CDR3 amino acids: CATSRDGTGTYNEQFF. The CDR3 DNA follows: TGTGCCACCAGCAGAGACGGTACAGGGACCTACAATGAGCAGTTCTTC.

This rearrangement joins TRBV14 to TRBJ1-2; 9 bases are a match to TRBD1. CDR1 is SGHDN, CDR2 FVKESK, per germline. The CDR3 runs to 16 residues. With V trimmed by 1 base and J by 5 bases, 8 bases remained unmatched. CDR3 loop: CASSQASGTGIYGYTF. CDR3 DNA: TGTGCCAGCAGCCAAGCCTCCGGGACAGGGATATATGGCTACACCTTC. The variable domain in full, completed from reference TRBV14 and TRBJ1-2, reads EAGVTQFPSHSVIEKGQTVTLRCDPISGHDNLYWYRRVMGKEIKFLLHFVKESKQDESGMPNNRFLAERTGGTYSTLKVQPAELEDSGVYFCASSQASGTGIYGYTFGSGTRLTVV.

This clone has more than one count but fewer than ten. The gene calls are TRBV7-2 and TRBJ2-7, with a tentative D call TRBD2 (6 bases). The length of the CDR3 is 14 residues. CDR1 is SGHTA, CDR2 FQGNSA, per germline. The germline V and J ends were trimmed by 5 bases and 1 base, with 12 bases remaining between them. CDR3 sequence reads: CASSPTGTSYEQYF. CDR3 DNA: TGTGCCAGCAGCCCAACTGGGACTTCCTACGAGCAGTACTTC. The variable domain in full, with the rest retrieved from reference TRBV7-2 and TRBJ2-7, is GAGVSQSPSNKVTEKGKDVELRCDPISGHTALYWYRQSLGQGLEFLIYFQGNSAPDKSGLPSDRFSAERTGGSVSTLTIQRTQQEDSAVYLCASSPTGTSYEQYFGPGTRLTVT.